The rows below give T cell receptor beta chains drawn from one sample of a study of cytotoxic CD8 clonotypes in ibrutinib-treated CLL. TCRdb's copy holds only in-frame clones and misses some; the assay was immunoSEQ multiplex PCR. Among 15,000 or so clones listed, 50% to 75% were seen once. This sample comprised PBMCs, obtained after 12 months of ibrutinib treatment. These receptors were collected from a human donor with chronic lymphocytic leukemia. Each CDR3 is given with its conserved first and last residue. Each record gives: V gene, J gene, D gene, clone size, CDR3 protein, CDR3 DNA. The D gene is left open where the match is weak. Clone size is given for some rows only: seen once, a few or many times, or a class if the clone is expanded.

V: TRBV29-1; J: TRBJ1-2; D: NA; size: NA; CDR3: CSVNGYTF; DNA: TGCAGCGTTAACGGCTACACCTTC
V: TRBV27; J: TRBJ1-2; D: NA; size: NA; CDR3: CASRPGQSPTSNYGYTF; DNA: TGTGCCAGCAGACCAGGACAGAGTCCAACCTCTAACTATGGCTACACCTTC
V: TRBV29-1; J: TRBJ2-7; D: TRBD1; size: NA; CDR3: CSVEDLGQGTYEQYF; DNA: TGCAGCGTTGAAGATCTTGGACAGGGGACCTACGAGCAGTACTTC
V: TRBV18; J: TRBJ2-7; D: TRBD2; size: NA; CDR3: CASSPPGLAEFEQYF; DNA: TGTGCCAGCTCACCCCCGGGACTAGCAGAATTCGAGCAGTACTTC
V: TRBV18; J: TRBJ2-3; D: NA; size: NA; CDR3: CASSLPTGPQGDTQYF; DNA: TGTGCCAGCTCACTACCTACCGGGCCGCAAGGGGATACGCAGTATTTT
V: TRBV6-5; J: TRBJ1-1; D: NA; size: NA; CDR3: CASSYFSGGGGEAFF; DNA: TGTGCCAGCAGTTACTTCTCCGGGGGCGGAGGTGAAGCTTTCTTT
V: TRBV11-2; J: TRBJ2-5; D: NA; size: few; CDR3: CASSLGVVGETQYF; DNA: TGTGCCAGCAGCTTAGGCGTGGTTGGGGAGACCCAGTACTTC
V: TRBV7-9; J: TRBJ2-3; D: NA; size: once; CDR3: CASSLGRSRLGIRDTQYF; DNA: TGTGCCAGCAGCTTAGGTCGTAGTCGACTAGGGATAAGGGATACGCAGTATTTT
V: TRBV5-1; J: TRBJ1-5; D: NA; size: once; CDR3: CASSPTGSQPQHF; DNA: TGCGCCAGCAGCCCCACAGGGTCTCAGCCCCAGCATTTT
V: TRBV5-1; J: TRBJ1-1; D: TRBD1; size: NA; CDR3: CASSPRQGQTEAFF; DNA: TGCGCCAGCAGCCCACGACAGGGCCAAACTGAAGCTTTCTTT
V: TRBV5-1; J: TRBJ2-7; D: TRBD1; size: NA; CDR3: CASSLVPNRDRAYEQYF; DNA: TGCGCCAGCAGCTTGGTTCCAAATCGGGACAGGGCCTACGAGCAGTACTTC
V: TRBV2; J: TRBJ2-1; D: TRBD1; size: NA; CDR3: CASRRGMGQGWDNEQFF; DNA: TGTGCCAGCAGGAGGGGGATGGGACAGGGATGGGACAATGAGCAGTTCTTC
V: TRBV2; J: TRBJ2-7; D: NA; size: NA; CDR3: CASSLARGQYF; DNA: TGTGCCAGCTCACTCGCGAGAGGGCAGTACTTC
V: TRBV7-6; J: TRBJ2-1; D: NA; size: NA; CDR3: CASSLGSFGNEQFF; DNA: TGTGCCAGCAGCTTAGGCAGTTTCGGCAATGAGCAGTTCTTC
V: TRBV2; J: TRBJ1-4; D: TRBD1; size: few; CDR3: CASTDRVEKLFF; DNA: TGTGCCAGCACTGACAGGGTTGAAAAACTGTTTTTT
V: TRBV5-1; J: TRBJ2-5; D: NA; size: NA; CDR3: CASSLLGDFQETQYF; DNA: TGCGCCAGCAGCCTCCTGGGGGACTTCCAAGAGACCCAGTACTTC
V: TRBV5-1; J: TRBJ1-4; D: TRBD1; size: once; CDR3: CASSLVQGGSEKLFF; DNA: TGCGCCAGCAGCTTGGTACAGGGGGGGAGTGAAAAACTGTTTTTT
V: TRBV9; J: TRBJ2-4; D: NA; size: few; CDR3: CASSVEGSKNIQYF; DNA: TGTGCCAGCAGCGTAGAAGGGAGCAAAAACATTCAGTACTTC
V: TRBV7-3; J: TRBJ1-2; D: NA; size: few; CDR3: CASSSGTNYGYTF; DNA: TGTGCCAGCAGCTCCGGGACGAACTATGGCTACACCTTC
V: TRBV9; J: TRBJ2-7; D: TRBD1; size: NA; CDR3: CASSVATTGVEEQYF; DNA: TGTGCCAGCAGCGTAGCTACAACAGGGGTGGAGGAGCAGTACTTC
V: TRBV30; J: TRBJ1-5; D: TRBD1; size: NA; CDR3: CAWSYGTGDQPQHF; DNA: TGTGCCTGGAGCTACGGGACAGGGGATCAGCCCCAGCATTTT
V: TRBV6-1; J: TRBJ1-1; D: TRBD1; size: NA; CDR3: CASIPGQHDTEAFF; DNA: TGTGCCAGTATCCCGGGACAGCATGACACTGAAGCTTTCTTT
V: TRBV27; J: TRBJ1-5; D: NA; size: NA; CDR3: CASSQGWDQPQHF; DNA: TGTGCCAGCAGTCAGGGTTGGGATCAGCCCCAGCATTTT
V: TRBV12-5; J: TRBJ1-1; D: TRBD1; size: NA; CDR3: CASGLSGQGSGVNTEAFF; DNA: TGTGCTAGTGGTTTGTCGGGACAGGGAAGCGGAGTGAACACTGAAGCTTTCTTT
V: TRBV7-2; J: TRBJ2-7; D: TRBD1; size: once; CDR3: CASSLVGQGSYEQYF; DNA: TGTGCCAGCAGCTTAGTGGGACAGGGATCCTACGAGCAGTACTTC
V: TRBV4-1; J: TRBJ2-2; D: TRBD2; size: NA; CDR3: CASSQDIGAGGTGELFF; DNA: TGCGCCAGCAGCCAAGATATAGGAGCGGGAGGGACCGGGGAGCTGTTTTTT
V: TRBV25-1; J: TRBJ1-1; D: NA; size: NA; CDR3: CASRGNTEAFF; DNA: TGTGCCAGCAGGGGGAACACTGAAGCTTTCTTT
V: TRBV9; J: TRBJ2-7; D: TRBD1; size: NA; CDR3: CASSATGVRYEQYF; DNA: TGTGCCAGCAGCGCTACAGGGGTGCGGTACGAGCAGTACTTC
V: TRBV7-9; J: TRBJ2-4; D: NA; size: few; CDR3: CASSLGFVENIQYF; DNA: TGTGCCAGCAGCTTAGGTTTCGTAGAAAACATTCAGTACTTC
V: TRBV29-1; J: TRBJ2-3; D: TRBD2; size: once; CDR3: CSVERLAGEGSTDTQYF; DNA: TGCAGCGTTGAAAGGCTAGCGGGCGAGGGGAGCACAGATACGCAGTATTTT
V: TRBV29-1; J: TRBJ2-7; D: TRBD1; size: once; CDR3: CSVEGTGAREQYF; DNA: TGCAGCGTTGAAGGGACAGGGGCGAGAGAGCAGTACTTC
V: TRBV29-1; J: TRBJ2-5; D: NA; size: NA; CDR3: CSVEVQGRSETQYF; DNA: TGCAGCGTTGAAGTCCAGGGTCGGTCGGAGACCCAGTACTTC
V: TRBV30; J: TRBJ2-3; D: NA; size: NA; CDR3: CAWSVGDTQYF; DNA: TGTGCCTGGAGTGTTGGGGATACGCAGTATTTT
V: TRBV5-1; J: TRBJ1-2; D: NA; size: few; CDR3: CASSLMGGKPYGYTF; DNA: TGCGCCAGCAGCTTGATGGGGGGGAAACCTTATGGCTACACCTTC
V: TRBV7-2; J: TRBJ2-7; D: NA; size: once; CDR3: CASSLSQGGTYEQYF; DNA: TGTGCCAGCAGCTTGAGCCAGGGAGGAACCTACGAGCAGTACTTC
V: TRBV5-1; J: TRBJ1-3; D: NA; size: NA; CDR3: CASSLGTASGNTIYF; DNA: TGCGCCAGCAGCTTGGGTACAGCTTCTGGAAACACCATATATTTT
V: TRBV5-1; J: TRBJ2-1; D: TRBD2; size: few; CDR3: CASSLGLAGGVNEQFF; DNA: TGCGCCAGCAGCTTGGGACTAGCGGGAGGGGTCAATGAGCAGTTCTTC
V: TRBV7-2; J: TRBJ1-2; D: NA; size: NA; CDR3: CAIGSHIYGYTF; DNA: TGTGCCATCGGGAGTCACATCTATGGCTACACCTTC
V: TRBV27; J: TRBJ2-3; D: NA; size: NA; CDR3: CASRTTSTDTQYF; DNA: TGTGCCAGCAGAACTACCAGCACAGATACGCAGTATTTT
V: TRBV5-1; J: TRBJ2-3; D: NA; size: NA; CDR3: CASSLIPSADTQYF; DNA: TGCGCCAGCAGCTTGATCCCCTCTGCAGATACGCAGTATTTT
V: TRBV25-1; J: TRBJ2-1; D: TRBD1; size: NA; CDR3: CASSSRTGGDNEQFF; DNA: TGTGCCAGCAGCTCGAGGACAGGGGGGGACAATGAGCAGTTCTTC
V: TRBV2; J: TRBJ2-5; D: TRBD1; size: NA; CDR3: CASSAVDRVGETQYF; DNA: TGTGCCAGCAGTGCCGTTGACAGGGTCGGAGAGACCCAGTACTTC
V: TRBV5-1; J: TRBJ1-3; D: NA; size: few; CDR3: CASSLGGSSGNTIYF; DNA: TGCGCCAGCAGCTTGGGCGGGAGCTCTGGAAACACCATATATTTT
V: TRBV19; J: TRBJ1-2; D: NA; size: NA; CDR3: CATDLGQNYGYTF; DNA: TGTGCCACAGACCTAGGACAGAACTATGGCTACACCTTC
V: TRBV27; J: TRBJ1-1; D: NA; size: once; CDR3: CASSPSTGTNTEAFF; DNA: TGTGCCAGCAGTCCTAGCACAGGGACGAACACTGAAGCTTTCTTT
V: TRBV28; J: TRBJ2-7; D: TRBD2; size: NA; CDR3: CASSPTGGGFSYEQYF; DNA: TGTGCCAGCAGCCCTACTGGCGGGGGGTTCTCCTACGAGCAGTACTTC
V: TRBV11-2; J: TRBJ1-1; D: NA; size: NA; CDR3: CASSLEAGGPAFF; DNA: TGTGCCAGCAGCTTAGAGGCGGGAGGGCCCGCTTTCTTT
V: TRBV5-1; J: TRBJ2-1; D: TRBD1; size: NA; CDR3: CASSKDRGGEQFF; DNA: TGCGCCAGCAGTAAGGACAGGGGAGGTGAGCAGTTCTTC
V: TRBV11-2; J: TRBJ2-6; D: TRBD1; size: NA; CDR3: CASSPRWGTVRAGANVLTF; DNA: TGTGCCAGCAGCCCCCGGTGGGGGACAGTTCGAGCTGGGGCCAACGTCCTGACTTTC